Listed here is a single T cell receptor (beta chain). The antigen remains unidentified. This CDR3 is 14 amino acids long. V shed 4 bases and J 3 bases; nucleotides not matched to a gene: 9. The germline gives CDR1 DFQATT, CDR2 SNEGSKA (reference sequence). Libraries of TCR beta came from quantitative 5'-RACE with molecular barcodes. TCRdb independently ran MiXCR on the 5' RACE reads; one entry per CDR3 protein. This sample yields around 770,000 distinct CDR3 sequences, of which approximately 10% are seen a single time; less than 0.65% belongs to the top ten. This sample is drawn from a study of CD8 T cells in ankylosing spondylitis. Study-level results: In peripheral blood, disease-linked CD8+ clones occurred at relatively low frequencies. Seemingly characteristic of ankylosing spondylitis blood was a TCR beta motif consisting of several highly homologous variants.

The chain links TRBV20-1 to TRBJ2-7; 7 bases line up with TRBD2. The receptor was derived from a male donor with ankylosing spondylitis. Material for sequencing was blood, either unsorted or a sorted T cell fraction (not recorded which). The CDR3 DNA is TGCAGTGCTACAGCGACTAGCAGGAACTACGAGCAGTACTTC. Protein: CSATATSRNYEQYF.